The 2 T cell receptor beta chains presented below share a single source sample, sequenced in a study of identical twins. TCRdb processed the 5' RACE reads anew with MiXCR; each CDR3 protein has one entry. This table holds 570,000 or so distinct CDR3 sequences, 9.5% to 10% found once. This sample was also put to use in a study of yellow fever vaccine responses in identical twins.

The sample taken for sequencing was PBMCs. The receptors shown here come from a young woman in good health.

The chain employs TRBV7-9 and TRBJ2-5, with TRBD2 matching 7 bases. V dropped 5 bases and J dropped 5; count of bases not matched to a gene: 14. The CDR3 totals 16 residues. The germline V gene has CDR1 SEHNR and CDR2 FQNEAQ (reference sequence). The CDR3 bases are TGTGCCAGCAGCCCCGGAATAGCGGAGCGGGGCGAGACCCAGTACTTC. Protein sequence: CASSPGIAERGETQYF.

This clonotype was recorded at least ten times. The rearrangement links TRBV6-2 or TRBV6-3 to TRBJ2-5; 10 bases match TRBD2. Germline lookup yields CDR1 MNHEY and CDR2 SVGEGT. This CDR3 is built from 15 residues. V was pared by 6 bases and J by 4 bases, with 8 bases of the junction left unmatched. In DNA form, the CDR3 reads TGTGCCAGCAGCGTGGTAGCGGGAGGTGGAGAGACCCAGTACTTC. Its translation: CASSVVAGGGETQYF.